The sequence of this TCR beta chain was determined in a study of T cells in Graves' hyperthyroidism and ophthalmopathy. General study points: Most expanded thyroid clonotypes above 0.001 recurred in blood.

The CDR3 extends over 15 amino acids. CDR1 LGHDT and CDR2 YNNKEL come from the germline V gene (reference sequence). V was clipped by 4 bases and J by 3 bases, with 12 bases between them. Amplification yielded TCR beta CDR3 regions, with RNA transcripts as the source. With the HTBI primer set, the TCR CDR3 went through a first round of RT-PCR. A single record per CDR3 protein comes from TCRdb applying MiXCR to the multiplex PCR reads. The sample includes 500,000 or so distinct CDR3 sequences, about 16% of them seen just once. This clonotype was observed many times. Its cognate antigen is unknown. The source is a woman in her thirties with Graves' ophthalmopathy. The chain recombines TRBV3-1 with TRBJ2-2, with a tentative D call TRBD1 (5 bases). The sample consisted of blood. DNA for the CDR3: TGTGCCAGCAGCCGAGGATCAGGGTACACCGGGGAGCTGTTTTTT. This sequence encodes CASSRGSGYTGELFF.